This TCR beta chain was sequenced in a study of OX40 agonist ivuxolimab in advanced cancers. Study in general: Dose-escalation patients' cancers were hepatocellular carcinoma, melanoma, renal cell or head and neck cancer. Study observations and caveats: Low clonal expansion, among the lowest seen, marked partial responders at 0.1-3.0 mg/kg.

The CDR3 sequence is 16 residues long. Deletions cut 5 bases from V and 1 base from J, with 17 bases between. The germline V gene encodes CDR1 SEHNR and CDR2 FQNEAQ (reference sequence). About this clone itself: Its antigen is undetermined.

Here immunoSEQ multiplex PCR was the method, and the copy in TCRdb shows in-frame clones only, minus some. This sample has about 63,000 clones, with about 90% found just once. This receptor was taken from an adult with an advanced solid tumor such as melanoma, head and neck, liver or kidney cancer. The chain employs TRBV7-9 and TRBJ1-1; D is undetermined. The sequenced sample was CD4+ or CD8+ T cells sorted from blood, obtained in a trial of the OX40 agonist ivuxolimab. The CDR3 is CASSPQMDWENTEAFF. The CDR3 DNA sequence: TGTGCCAGCAGCCCCCAGATGGATTGGGAGAACACTGAAGCTTTCTTT.